The rows below give T cell receptor beta chains drawn from one sample of a study of T cell changes during pregnancy in multiple sclerosis. Profiling relied on immunoSEQ multiplex PCR, and the TCRdb table lists in-frame clones only, not all of them. The sample gives approximately 25,000 clones, about 88% of which show up once; less than 0.8% is in the top ten. This sample comprised CD4+ T cells from peripheral blood mononuclear cells, obtained in the first trimester of pregnancy. The receptors shown here come from a female donor in good health, enrolled as a control in a pregnancy study. Each CDR3 is given with its conserved first and last residue. The D gene is left open where the match is weak. Rows may omit the clone size; those that give it use once, few, many or a size class.

j_gene: TRBJ2-1; d_gene: TRBD2; abundance: NA; v_gene: TRBV10-3; CDR3nt: TGTGCCACCCTCGGACTAGCGGGAGGTGGTAACAATGAGCAGTTCTTC; CDR3aa: CATLGLAGGGNNEQFF
j_gene: TRBJ1-4; d_gene: NA; abundance: NA; v_gene: TRBV5-5; CDR3nt: TGTGCCAGCAGCATATTAGGGGCCAATTCTGCACTGTTTTTT; CDR3aa: CASSILGANSALFF
j_gene: TRBJ2-1; d_gene: TRBD2; abundance: NA; v_gene: TRBV7-3; CDR3nt: TGTGCCAGCAGCTTATTGGCTAGCGGGGGGGCGAGGCTAGGTGAGCAGTTCTTC; CDR3aa: CASSLLASGGARLGEQFF
j_gene: TRBJ2-1; d_gene: TRBD2; abundance: once; v_gene: TRBV5-4; CDR3nt: TGTGCCAGCAGCTCGAGACTAGCGGGAGTTGAGAATGAGCAGTTCTTC; CDR3aa: CASSSRLAGVENEQFF
j_gene: TRBJ2-7; d_gene: NA; abundance: NA; v_gene: TRBV18; CDR3nt: TGTGCCAGCTCACCAATAACACTATACGAGCAGTACTTC; CDR3aa: CASSPITLYEQYF
j_gene: TRBJ1-3; d_gene: NA; abundance: NA; v_gene: TRBV5-1; CDR3nt: TGCGCCAGCAGCTTTCTTTCAGGCTCTGGAAACACCATATATTTT; CDR3aa: CASSFLSGSGNTIYF
j_gene: TRBJ1-5; d_gene: NA; abundance: NA; v_gene: TRBV29-1; CDR3nt: TGCAGCGTTGTCGGGGGGAGCAATCAGCCCCAGCATTTT; CDR3aa: CSVVGGSNQPQHF
j_gene: TRBJ2-4; d_gene: TRBD2; abundance: NA; v_gene: TRBV9; CDR3nt: TGTGCCAGCAGCACCCCTGGGAGGGACATTCAGTACTTC; CDR3aa: CASSTPGRDIQYF
j_gene: TRBJ1-1; d_gene: TRBD1; abundance: NA; v_gene: TRBV5-1; CDR3nt: TGCGCCAGCAGCTCGGGGACAGCTCGGGAATCTTTCTTT; CDR3aa: CASSSGTARESFF
j_gene: TRBJ1-1; d_gene: NA; abundance: once; v_gene: TRBV5-1; CDR3nt: TGCGCCAGCAGTTATAACAGGGCTGATTTGAACACTGAAGCTTTCTTT; CDR3aa: CASSYNRADLNTEAFF
j_gene: TRBJ2-7; d_gene: NA; abundance: NA; v_gene: TRBV19; CDR3nt: TGTGCCAGTGACTGGGGGCCGGCGGCCTACGAGCAGTACTTC; CDR3aa: CASDWGPAAYEQYF
j_gene: TRBJ1-2; d_gene: TRBD1; abundance: NA; v_gene: TRBV11-1; CDR3nt: TGTGCCAGCAGCCCCGGACAGGGGTTCCTCTATGGCTACACCTTC; CDR3aa: CASSPGQGFLYGYTF
j_gene: TRBJ1-1; d_gene: TRBD1; abundance: NA; v_gene: TRBV25-1; CDR3nt: TGTGCCAGCAGCCGGGGACAGGGGGCTTGGACTGAAGCTTTCTTT; CDR3aa: CASSRGQGAWTEAFF
j_gene: TRBJ2-3; d_gene: TRBD1; abundance: NA; v_gene: TRBV5-1; CDR3nt: TGCGCCAGCAGCCCCGGGACAGCCAGAAGCACAGATACGCAGTATTTT; CDR3aa: CASSPGTARSTDTQYF
j_gene: TRBJ1-5; d_gene: NA; abundance: NA; v_gene: TRBV11-2; CDR3nt: TGTGCCAGCAGCTTAGCAGGGGGCAATCAGCCCCAGCATTTT; CDR3aa: CASSLAGGNQPQHF
j_gene: TRBJ2-5; d_gene: TRBD1; abundance: NA; v_gene: TRBV5-1; CDR3nt: TGCGCCAGCAGCTTGGGGGGGACAGGGGGCCAAGAGACCCAGTACTTC; CDR3aa: CASSLGGTGGQETQYF
j_gene: TRBJ1-1; d_gene: NA; abundance: NA; v_gene: TRBV7-6; CDR3nt: TGTGCCAGCAGCTGGGGGAGGGGGGGGACGATGAACACTGAAGCTTTCTTT; CDR3aa: CASSWGRGGTMNTEAFF
j_gene: TRBJ2-2; d_gene: NA; abundance: NA; v_gene: TRBV5-6; CDR3nt: TGTGCCAGCAGCTTGGGACAGATGAACACCGGGGAGCTGTTTTTT; CDR3aa: CASSLGQMNTGELFF
j_gene: TRBJ2-7; d_gene: NA; abundance: few; v_gene: TRBV18; CDR3nt: TGTGCCAGCTCACCCTTACCAGGGGTTGAGCAGTACTTC; CDR3aa: CASSPLPGVEQYF
j_gene: TRBJ1-2; d_gene: NA; abundance: NA; v_gene: TRBV6-1; CDR3nt: TGTGCCAGCAGTGTCGGGGGGGCAGACTATGGCTACACCTTC; CDR3aa: CASSVGGADYGYTF
j_gene: TRBJ2-1; d_gene: TRBD1; abundance: NA; v_gene: TRBV30; CDR3nt: TGTGCCTGGGACAGGGATCATAATGAGCAGTTCTTC; CDR3aa: CAWDRDHNEQFF
j_gene: TRBJ1-3; d_gene: TRBD1; abundance: NA; v_gene: TRBV5-1; CDR3nt: TGCGCCAGCACCAGACAGGGAAGGACTGGAAACACCATATATTTT; CDR3aa: CASTRQGRTGNTIYF
j_gene: TRBJ2-7; d_gene: NA; abundance: NA; v_gene: TRBV5-1; CDR3nt: TGCGCCAGCAGCTTGACAGGAAACTACGAGCAGTACTTC; CDR3aa: CASSLTGNYEQYF
j_gene: TRBJ2-1; d_gene: TRBD2; abundance: once; v_gene: TRBV11-3; CDR3nt: TGTGCCAGCAGCTCTAGCGGGAGGGCCCGGGTCAATGAGCAGTTCTTC; CDR3aa: CASSSSGRARVNEQFF
j_gene: TRBJ2-3; d_gene: NA; abundance: once; v_gene: TRBV5-1; CDR3nt: TGCGCCAGCAGCTTCCCGGGGGAAGATACGCAGTATTTT; CDR3aa: CASSFPGEDTQYF
j_gene: TRBJ1-2; d_gene: TRBD1; abundance: NA; v_gene: TRBV2; CDR3nt: TGTGCCAGCAGTGACTTAACAGGGGATTACGGCTACACCTTC; CDR3aa: CASSDLTGDYGYTF
j_gene: TRBJ2-5; d_gene: NA; abundance: NA; v_gene: TRBV5-1; CDR3nt: TGCGCCAGCTCCACTAACGGGGAGACCCAGCACTTC; CDR3aa: CASSTNGETQHF